The clone carrying this TCR beta chain was seen only a few times. Antigen specificity is unknown. TCRdb re-derived calls from the multiplex PCR reads in MiXCR, one entry per CDR3 protein. The sample consists of 150,000 to 250,000 distinct CDR3 sequences, approximately 31% of them appearing once. This specimen comes from a study of breast tumors, draining lymph nodes, adjacent tissues. Study-wide findings and caveats: Tumor TCR diversity was below lymph nodes but above nontumor tissue. The data were judged consistent with most tumor T cells coming from lymph node and expanding in tumor. Luminal-like breast cancer showed significantly greater tumor-nontumor repertoire similarity than basal-like breast cancer did.

Samples came from axillary lymph nodes draining the breast cancer. The origin of this receptor is a female donor with breast cancer. Some clones in this sample may be carry-over from other donors' samples. The sample consisted of axillary lymph node tissue.

Here the CDR3 reads CASSPGTPFFSYNEQFF. In DNA, the CDR3 is TGTGCCAGCAGCCCCGGGACACCCTTCTTCTCCTACAATGAGCAGTTCTTC. The V and J genes are TRBV3-1 and TRBJ2-1; the D gene is possibly TRBD1 (6 bases). V lost 4 bases and J 0 bases, leaving 16 bases between the germline ends. Germline V gene data show CDR1 as LGHDT and CDR2 as YNNKEL (reference sequence). The CDR3 has 17 amino acids.